Below, 3 T cell receptor beta chains from the same sample are listed, as sequenced in a study of T cell responses to AZD1222 COVID-19 vaccine. The assay was immunoSEQ multiplex PCR, and TCRdb's table has in-frame clones only and misses some. The table records under 150,000 clones, roughly 88% of them present only once. The sample in question was peripheral blood, obtained on day 0 of MenACWY control vaccination. The receptors originated from an adult in good health.

This clone has a single count. This chain links TRBV2 with TRBJ1-2, with no clear D. This CDR3 is built from 15 residues. Trimming shortened V by 0 bases and J by 6 bases, and 14 bases separated the two germline ends. Per germline, CDR1 SNHLY and CDR2 FYNNEI. The CDR3, as DNA: TGTGCCAGCAGTGAAGCGGAGACGTCTCGCAATGGCTACACCTTC. Amino acid sequence: CASSEAETSRNGYTF.

This sequence joins TRBV19 and TRBJ2-7, with a weak D call TRBD2 (6 bases). The V and J ends lost 3 bases and 3 bases respectively, with 15 bases between them. The CDR3 sequence is 15 residues long. Looked up from germline, CDR1 is LNHDA and CDR2 is SQIVND (reference sequence). This CDR3 is CASSMGLGGGYEQYF. CDR3 DNA sequence: TGTGCCAGTAGTATGGGACTCGGGGGAGGCTACGAGCAGTACTTC.

This chain joins TRBV12-3 or TRBV12-4 and TRBJ1-5; D unclear. The CDR3 runs 13 residues. The V and J ends lost 4 bases and 4 bases respectively, with 8 bases between them. The CDR3: CASSSLQNQPQHF. CDR3 nucleotides: TGTGCCAGCAGTTCGTTGCAGAATCAGCCCCAGCATTTT.